These 29 T cell receptor beta chains originate from one sample sequenced in a study of shared T cell receptors in the human thymus. Here immunoSEQ multiplex PCR was the method, and the copy in TCRdb shows in-frame clones only, minus some. The sample lists roughly 710,000 clones, approximately 85% occurring once. These data are also associated with another study on human thymus T cells.

The sample consisted of thymocytes. These receptor sequences come from a girl under three years old with a congenital heart defect.

This clone was found once. This rearrangement joins TRBV18 to TRBJ2-1, with D possibly being TRBD2 (6 bases). CDR3 size: 17 residues. Trimming shortened V by 4 bases and J by 4 bases, and 20 bases separated the two germline ends. Germline lookup yields CDR1 KGHSH and CDR2 LQKENI. The CDR3 here is CASSLRARSGPYNEQFF. CDR3 sequence (DNA): TGTGCCAGCTCACTCCGGGCCCGCAGCGGGCCTTACAATGAGCAGTTCTTC.

The chain combines TRBV4-3 with TRBJ1-2; 7 bases line up with TRBD1. The CDR3 spans 14 residues. J was trimmed by 5 bases and V by 2 bases; bases with no gene match: 5. Looked up from germline, CDR1 is LGHNA and CDR2 is YSLEER. CDR3: CASSQPDRQYGYTF. CDR3 DNA sequence: TGCGCCAGCAGCCAACCGGACAGGCAATATGGCTACACCTTC.

V is TRBV28 and J is TRBJ1-2; 10 bases are shared with TRBD1. The CDR3 is 15 residues long. Trimming took 8 bases from V and 8 from J; bases not matched to a gene: 14. Looked up from germline, CDR1 is MDHEN and CDR2 is SYDVKM. CDR3 nucleotide sequence: TGTGCCAGCTCGATCCGGGACAGGGGATCGGGCGGCTACACCTTC. Translated, it gives CASSIRDRGSGGYTF.

The chain employs TRBV5-6 and TRBJ1-1; D gene ambiguous. Trimming shortened V by 0 bases and J by 5 bases, and 11 bases separated the two germline ends. Germline-derived CDR1 and CDR2 are SGHDT and YYEEEE. The CDR3 spans 14 residues. The CDR3 DNA reads as TGTGCCAGCAGCTTGGTCAGGCGTCGGACTGAAGCTTTCTTT. Translated, it gives CASSLVRRRTEAFF.

The sample holds one count of this clone. The chain combines TRBV15 with TRBJ1-1; maybe TRBD1 (5 bases). The CDR3 runs 15 residues. Germline V gene lookup returns CDR1 LNHNV and CDR2 YYDKDF (reference sequence). The V end was cut by 7 bases, the J end by 1 base, with 16 bases between. The CDR3 nucleotides are TGTGCCACCACTCTTCGCCACAGGTCGAACACTGAAGCTTTCTTT. It translates to CATTLRHRSNTEAFF.

The chain couples TRBV4-3 to TRBJ1-4; 8 bases line up with TRBD1. Germline V gives CDR1 LGHNA, CDR2 YSLEER. The CDR3 covers 15 residues. The junction had 13 bases not matched to a gene; V was cut back by 11 bases and J by 5 bases. CDR3 nucleotides: TGCGCCTCCAAGGGGCAGGGGGCCTCCAATGAAAAACTGTTTTTT. Encoded protein: CASKGQGASNEKLFF.

This clone was counted a few times. This rearrangement joins TRBV5-8 to TRBJ2-3; 7 bases agree with TRBD1. The germline CDR1 and CDR2 sequences are SGHTS and YDEGEE. V trimming: 4 bases; J trimming: 1 base; junction bases outside the gene matches: 9. This CDR3 comprises 16 residues. As DNA, the CDR3 is TGTGCCAGCAGCCAACAGTTAGACAGGGGCACAGATACGCAGTATTTT. It yields the protein CASSQQLDRGTDTQYF.

The genes are TRBV11-3 and TRBJ2-7; D not resolved. The ends were cut back, 0 bases at V and 1 base at J, with 7 bases in the middle. Germline loops: CDR1 SGHNT, CDR2 YENEEA. The CDR3 totals 14 residues. DNA of the CDR3: TGTGCCAGCAGCTTAGATTTGAGGTCCTACGAGCAGTACTTC. Protein sequence: CASSLDLRSYEQYF. The full variable domain, completed using reference TRBV11-3 and TRBJ2-7, is EAGVVQSPRYKIIEKKQPVAFWCNPISGHNTLYWYLQNLGQGPELLIRYENEEAVDDSQLPKDRFSAERLKGVDSTLKIQPAELGDSAVYLCASSLDLRSYEQYFGPGTRLTVT.

This clone has more than one count but fewer than ten. The chain is built from TRBV4-1 and TRBJ1-1, with D possibly being TRBD1 (5 bases). The CDR3 totals 18 residues. CDR1 and CDR2 (germline): MGHRA, YSYEKL. V dropped 4 bases and J dropped 0 bases, with 21 bases sitting between them. The CDR3 region has the DNA TGCGCCAGCAGCCTCCGAACTCAGACGGGACTCCTGAACACTGAAGCTTTCTTT. Its protein product is CASSLRTQTGLLNTEAFF.

The chain employs TRBV5-6 and TRBJ2-3, with D possibly being TRBD1 (7 bases). The CDR3 length is 16 residues. Trimming removed 0 bases from V and 3 bases from J, with 14 bases in between. The germline CDR1 and CDR2 sequences are SGHDT and YYEEEE. The CDR3 DNA follows: TGTGCCAGCAGCTTGGAGGCACAGGGGAGGACAGATACGCAGTATTTT. Its protein is CASSLEAQGRTDTQYF.

V is TRBV5-3 and J is TRBJ1-6; 9 bases are a match to TRBD1. TRBV5-3 is labeled an ORF, and its function is uncertain. With V trimmed by 2 bases and J by 0 bases, 9 bases remained unmatched. The CDR3 runs 19 residues. In nucleotides, the CDR3 is TGTGCCAGAAGCTTCTGTAAAGGGACAGGGAGCTCCTATAATTCACCCCTCCACTTT. Protein sequence: CARSFCKGTGSSYNSPLHF.

The genes are TRBV6-1 and TRBJ1-4, with D perhaps TRBD1 (5 bases). Germline values: CDR1 MNHNS, CDR2 SASEGT. V was shortened by 3 bases and J by 0 bases, with 23 bases between the two germline ends. This CDR3 has 20 amino acids. The CDR3 is CASSDLTFLDSPSTNEKLFF. CDR3 nucleotides: TGTGCCAGCAGTGATTTAACCTTTCTCGACAGCCCCTCAACTAATGAAAAACTGTTTTTT.

V usage is TRBV21-1 and J usage is TRBJ1-2. TRBV21-1 is designated a pseudogene. The CDR3 length is 17 residues. The CDR3 region is CASRRGIEKKKYYGYTF. Written as DNA, the CDR3 is TGTGCCAGCCGACGGGGGATCGAGAAGAAAAAATACTATGGCTACACCTTC.

This sequence joins TRBV6-1 and TRBJ2-7, with a weak D call TRBD1 (6 bases). V was clipped by 1 base and J by 1 base, with 11 bases between them. Germline CDR1 and CDR2: MNHNS and SASEGT. The CDR3 is 15 amino acids. The CDR3 sequence is CASSEGTVLSYEQYF. CDR3 sequence (DNA): TGTGCCAGCAGTGAAGGGACAGTTCTGTCCTACGAGCAGTACTTC.

The rearrangement links TRBV19 to TRBJ1-5, with D unresolved. Germline values: CDR1 LNHDA, CDR2 SQIVND (reference sequence). The CDR3 runs 16 residues. Between the trimmed V and J ends, which lost 7 bases and 0 bases, there was a span of 16 bases. CDR3 in DNA: TGTGCCAGTACCTCGCGGCCCTCTTATAGCAATCAGCCCCAGCATTTT. It codes for CASTSRPSYSNQPQHF.

J is TRBJ2-1 and V is TRBV7-2, with 9 bases aligning to TRBD2. The CDR3 has 17 amino acids. V shed 5 bases and J 7 bases; nucleotides not matched to a gene: 15. In germline, CDR1 is SGHTA, CDR2 FQGNSA. The CDR3 DNA follows: TGTGCCAGCAGCCTTTTGAGACTTAGCGGGGGTCATAATGAGCAGTTCTTC. Its translation is CASSLLRLSGGHNEQFF.

The rearrangement joins TRBV18 to TRBJ1-6, with 7 bases fitting TRBD1. The CDR3 spans 12 residues. Germline V gene lookup returns CDR1 KGHSH and CDR2 LQKENI. The ends lost 4 bases at V and 10 bases at J; junction bases unmatched: 1. The CDR3 protein is CASSRQGSPLHF. CDR3 nucleotide sequence: TGTGCCAGCTCACGACAGGGCTCACCCCTCCACTTT. The variable domain in full, completed from reference TRBV18 and TRBJ1-6, reads NAGVMQNPRHLVRRRGQEARLRCSPMKGHSHVYWYRQLPEEGLKFMVYLQKENIIDESGMPKERFSAEFPKEGPSILRIQQVVRGDSAAYFCASSRQGSPLHFGNGTRLTVT.

The chain carries TRBV14 and TRBJ2-5; 12 bases are shared with TRBD1. Trimming cost V 4 bases and J 5 bases; bases outside gene matches: 11. CDR3 length: 17 residues. Germline V gene data show CDR1 as SGHDN and CDR2 as FVKESK. The CDR3 sequence: CASSPRRDRGRGETQYF. For the CDR3, the DNA is TGTGCCAGCAGCCCCCGCCGGGACAGGGGGCGAGGGGAGACCCAGTACTTC.

This clone showed up just a few times. The chain has TRBV5-1 and TRBJ1-1; TRBD1 is a possible D gene (6 bases). V lost 0 bases and J 11 bases, leaving 11 bases between the germline ends. Germline V lookup: CDR1 SGHRS, CDR2 YFSETQ. CDR3 length: 12 residues. CDR3 amino acids: CASSLDRVQAFF. CDR3 coding DNA: TGCGCCAGCAGCTTGGACAGGGTCCAGGCTTTCTTT.

V usage is TRBV6-5 and J usage is TRBJ1-1; D ambiguous. The CDR3 has 14 amino acids. CDR1 and CDR2 from the germline V gene are MNHEY and SVGAGI. V was clipped by 4 bases and J by 5 bases, with 14 bases between them. The CDR3 here is CASSFRFFATEAFF. For the CDR3, the DNA is TGTGCCAGCAGTTTCAGGTTCTTCGCGACTGAAGCTTTCTTT.

Here the CDR3 DNA reads TGTGCCAGCAGTTGGACTATTCCCCGCGTAATAGCTCGGGGACGCGCGGGGAACTATGGCTACACCTTC. Residues: CASSWTIPRVIARGRAGNYGYTF. The chain is built from TRBV27 and TRBJ1-2, with D possibly TRBD1 on 5 matching bases. The V end lost 4 bases, the J end lost 2 bases, and 38 bases lay between the germline ends. The CDR3 totals 23 residues. Germline assignment: CDR1 MNHEY and CDR2 SMNVEV (reference sequence).

The rearrangement joins TRBV5-1 to TRBJ2-1, with 11 bases aligning to TRBD2. V was clipped by 2 bases and J by 8 bases; unmatched bases: 24. CDR1 is SGHRS, CDR2 YFSETQ, per germline. The CDR3 totals 21 residues. The CDR3 region is CASSLTGTIAGGLAGVDEQFF. The CDR3 nucleotides read TGCGCCAGCAGCTTAACAGGGACCATAGCGGGGGGGCTGGCCGGCGTCGATGAGCAGTTCTTC.

The CDR3 is CASSQNRSSYNSPLHF. For the CDR3, the DNA is TGTGCCAGCAGCCAAAACAGGAGCTCCTATAATTCACCCCTCCACTTT. The rearrangement links TRBV7-6 to TRBJ1-6; D is perhaps TRBD1 (5 bases). CDR1 and CDR2 (germline): SGHVS, FNYEAQ. The CDR3 runs 16 residues. Deletions cut 5 bases from V and 0 bases from J, with 11 bases between.

This sequence joins TRBV4-2 and TRBJ2-7, with 7 bases fitting TRBD1. The CDR3 sequence is 18 residues long. V dropped 1 base and J dropped 2; count of bases not matched to a gene: 14. CDR1 is LGHNA and CDR2 is YNFKEQ in the germline V gene. The CDR3 spells CASSQVYQLQGPAYEQYF. The CDR3 nucleotides are TGTGCCAGCAGCCAAGTTTACCAGTTACAGGGGCCAGCCTACGAGCAGTACTTC.

V usage is TRBV29-1 and J usage is TRBJ2-3; 10 bases match TRBD2. With 6 bases clipped from V and 9 bases from J, the junction kept 6 bases outside the gene matches. The CDR3 length is 12 residues. Germline CDR1 is SQVTM and CDR2 is ANQGSEA. CDR3 nucleotides: TGCAGCGTCAGCCTAGCGGGGGCAACGCAGTATTTT. Its translation: CSVSLAGATQYF.

This clone appeared a few times. The chain links TRBV27 to TRBJ1-6; TRBD1 aligns across 8 bases. Germline CDR1 is MNHEY and CDR2 is SMNVEV (reference sequence). After removal of 5 bases from V and 7 bases from J, the junction contained 13 bases not matched to a gene. CDR3 length: 17 residues. CDR3 amino acids: CASSPSETGADNSPLHF. In DNA, the CDR3 is TGTGCCAGCAGTCCGAGCGAGACAGGGGCTGACAATTCACCCCTCCACTTT.

This clone has only one observation. CDR3 sequence: CASASGLVPQETQYF. CDR3 nucleotide sequence: TGTGCTAGTGCCTCCGGACTGGTGCCGCAAGAGACCCAGTACTTC. V gene TRBV12-5 combines with J gene TRBJ2-5; TRBD2 is a possible D gene (5 bases). The CDR3 loop spans 15 amino acids. Trimming removed 7 bases from V and 2 bases from J, with 17 bases in between. The germline CDR1 and CDR2 sequences are LGHNT and FRNRAP. The full variable domain, in which reference TRBV12-5 and TRBJ2-5 provide the parts outside the CDR3, is DARVTQTPRHKVTEMGQEVTMRCQPILGHNTVFWYRQTMMQGLELLAYFRNRAPLDDSGMPKDRFSAEMPDATLATLKIQPSEPRDSAVYFCASASGLVPQETQYFGPGTRLLVL.

This clone was detected only once. The V gene is TRBV7-6, the J gene TRBJ2-4, with D possibly matching TRBD1 (5 bases). CDR1 SGHVS and CDR2 FNYEAQ come from the germline V gene. V was shortened by 3 bases and J by 6 bases, with 12 bases between the two germline ends. The CDR3 length is 14 residues. The CDR3 bases are TGTGCCAGCAGCTTGGGGCCTTATTCAAACATTCAGTACTTC. Its translation is CASSLGPYSNIQYF.

This clone appeared once. This sequence joins TRBV27 and TRBJ2-3; possibly TRBD2 for D (6 bases). Germline-derived CDR1 and CDR2 are MNHEY and SMNVEV (reference sequence). The length of the CDR3 is 16 residues. Trimming left V 6 bases short and J 3 bases short, with 19 bases between. CDR3 nucleotides: TGTGCCAGCAGCCTGACTAGAGAAAGGGGAACAGATACGCAGTATTTT. This codes for CASSLTRERGTDTQYF.